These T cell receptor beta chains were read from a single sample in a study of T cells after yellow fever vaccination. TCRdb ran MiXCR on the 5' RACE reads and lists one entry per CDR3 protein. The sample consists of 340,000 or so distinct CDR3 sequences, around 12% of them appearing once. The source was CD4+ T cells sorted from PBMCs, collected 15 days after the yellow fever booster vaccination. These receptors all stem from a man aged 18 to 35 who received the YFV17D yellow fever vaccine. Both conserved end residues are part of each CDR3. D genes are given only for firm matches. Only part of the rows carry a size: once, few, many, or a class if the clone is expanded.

CASSTYRGRGQETQYF TGTGCCAGCAGTACCTACAGGGGGCGCGGCCAAGAGACCCAGTACTTC TRBJ2-5 NA TRBD1 TRBV27
CASSEWGRGRNSPLHF TGTGCCAGCAGTGAATGGGGTCGGGGCAGGAATTCACCCCTCCACTTT TRBJ1-6 NA NA TRBV25-1
CASSATVGTEAFF TGTGCCAGCAGTGCGACGGTGGGGACTGAAGCTTTCTTT TRBJ1-1 many NA TRBV12-3/TRBV12-4
CSVGKGQSSYNEQFF TGCAGCGTGGGGAAGGGGCAGAGCTCCTACAATGAGCAGTTCTTC TRBJ2-1 few NA TRBV29-1
CASSVAGGIAFF TGTGCCAGCAGCGTAGCCGGGGGGATAGCTTTCTTT TRBJ1-1 few NA TRBV9
CATSGLPGTQYF TGTGCCACCAGTGGCCTCCCAGGAACGCAGTATTTT TRBJ2-3 few NA TRBV24-1
CSARDWARSTDTQYF TGCAGTGCTAGAGATTGGGCTAGGAGTACAGATACGCAGTATTTT TRBJ2-3 few NA TRBV20-1
CASSLLRGLSEAFF TGTGCCAGCAGTTTATTGCGGGGGCTTAGTGAAGCTTTCTTT TRBJ1-1 NA NA TRBV27
CASSQLNLVAYNEQFF TGCGCCAGCAGCCAATTGAATCTAGTCGCCTACAATGAGCAGTTCTTC TRBJ2-1 many NA TRBV4-1
CATSDFTRGELFF TGTGCCACCAGTGATTTCACACGGGGGGAGCTGTTTTTT TRBJ2-2 NA NA TRBV24-1
CASRTYGNTEAFF TGTGCCAGCAGAACCTATGGTAACACTGAAGCTTTCTTT TRBJ1-1 NA NA TRBV6-5
CASSWAKGPYGYTF TGTGCCAGCAGTTGGGCCAAAGGCCCCTATGGCTACACCTTC TRBJ1-2 few NA TRBV12-3/TRBV12-4
CASRSQSSTDTQYF TGCGCCAGCAGATCTCAGTCTAGCACAGATACGCAGTATTTT TRBJ2-3 few NA TRBV5-1
CASSFTGVRHEQYF TGTGCCAGCAGCTTTACAGGGGTCAGGCACGAGCAGTACTTC TRBJ2-7 many TRBD1 TRBV7-9
CASSTGLAGRTDTQYF TGCGCCAGCAGCACCGGACTAGCGGGGCGCACAGATACGCAGTATTTT TRBJ2-3 few TRBD2 TRBV5-1
CASSQGTSGENEQFF TGTGCCAGCAGCCAAGGGACTAGCGGGGAGAATGAGCAGTTCTTC TRBJ2-1 NA TRBD2 TRBV3-1
CASSYSGPDRREQFF TGTGCCAGCAGTTACTCTGGGCCGGACAGGCGGGAGCAGTTCTTC TRBJ2-1 NA TRBD1 TRBV6-5
CASSLAPGTGGPSYGYTF TGTGCCAGCAGCTTAGCGCCCGGGACAGGGGGACCTAGCTATGGCTACACCTTC TRBJ1-2 few TRBD1 TRBV7-2
CASSPTGEGNTEAFF TGCGCCAGCAGCCCGACAGGGGAAGGGAACACTGAAGCTTTCTTT TRBJ1-1 NA TRBD1 TRBV5-1
CASANAGGKFYNEQFF TGTGCCAGCGCGAACGCTGGGGGGAAATTCTACAATGAGCAGTTCTTC TRBJ2-1 NA NA TRBV27
CATSPEVGVQHF TGTGCCACCAGTCCGGAGGTCGGGGTTCAGCACTTC TRBJ2-5 few NA TRBV24-1
CASSSERGGYNEQFF TGTGCCAGCAGCTCCGAGCGGGGGGGATACAATGAGCAGTTCTTC TRBJ2-1 few TRBD2 TRBV7-3
CASSERSDTQYF TGTGCCAGCAGTGAGAGGTCGGATACGCAGTATTTT TRBJ2-3 NA NA TRBV6-1
CASSATGTSGGLSTDTQYF TGTGCCAGCAGCGCCACCGGGACTAGCGGGGGGCTAAGCACAGATACGCAGTATTTT TRBJ2-3 once TRBD2 TRBV25-1
CASSVSGISYEQYF TGTGCCAGCAGTGTCTCAGGGATCTCCTACGAGCAGTACTTC TRBJ2-7 few NA TRBV6-1
CASSSRRGDGNQPQHF TGTGCCAGCAGTTCCCGTAGGGGGGACGGCAATCAGCCCCAGCATTTT TRBJ1-5 NA NA TRBV6-6
CASSVQGVAGWETQYF TGTGCCAGCAGTGTGCAAGGGGTAGCCGGATGGGAGACCCAGTACTTC TRBJ2-5 NA NA TRBV25-1
CASSPTELALLQETQYF TGTGCCAGCAGCCCCACTGAACTAGCCCTGCTCCAAGAGACCCAGTACTTC TRBJ2-5 few NA TRBV7-9
CASSSGQVVNYGYTF TGTGCCAGCAGCTCCGGACAGGTGGTTAACTATGGCTACACCTTC TRBJ1-2 NA TRBD1 TRBV6-5
CASRIVGTEAFF TGTGCCAGCAGGATCGTGGGGACTGAAGCTTTCTTT TRBJ1-1 NA NA TRBV5-8
CASSSPQFYGYTF TGTGCCAGCAGTTCGCCCCAGTTTTATGGCTACACCTTC TRBJ1-2 NA NA TRBV28
CASSQPGQGVREQYF TGTGCCAGCAGCCAGCCGGGACAGGGAGTGAGAGAGCAGTACTTC TRBJ2-7 NA TRBD1 TRBV7-2
CASSLSGVEETQYF TGTGCCAGCAGCTTAAGTGGGGTGGAAGAGACCCAGTACTTC TRBJ2-5 NA NA TRBV7-9
CASSRGTSGGAPYNEQFF TGTGCCAGTAGTAGGGGGACTAGCGGGGGGGCTCCATACAATGAGCAGTTCTTC TRBJ2-1 many TRBD2 TRBV19
CASKYGGFEQYF TGTGCCAGCAAATATGGAGGGTTCGAGCAGTACTTC TRBJ2-7 few NA TRBV2
CASSSLLAKVFF TGTGCCAGCAGCTCCCTACTAGCGAAGGTGTTCTTC TRBJ2-1 few TRBD2 TRBV11-2
CASSPPAAGQREQFF TGTGCCAGCAGCCCGCCAGCGGCGGGGCAACGTGAGCAGTTCTTC TRBJ2-1 NA NA TRBV5-4
CASNSIWTGDLYGYTF TGTGCCAGCAACAGTATTTGGACAGGCGACCTCTATGGCTACACCTTC TRBJ1-2 few TRBD1 TRBV27
CASRHQGEAFF TGTGCCAGCAGGCACCAGGGTGAAGCTTTCTTT TRBJ1-1 NA NA TRBV27
CASSTWGGDTGELFF TGTGCCAGCAGCACCTGGGGAGGGGACACCGGGGAGCTGTTTTTT TRBJ2-2 NA TRBD2 TRBV28
CASSSRPQGGYEQYF TGTGCCAGCAGTTCCCGCCCCCAGGGAGGTTACGAGCAGTACTTC TRBJ2-7 NA NA TRBV7-2
CASSLLGSGGANVLTF TGTGCCAGCAGCTTATTAGGGTCCGGTGGGGCCAACGTCCTGACTTTC TRBJ2-6 NA NA TRBV5-5
CASSRGWGGGARRSYNEQFF TGCGCCAGCAGCCGAGGTTGGGGCGGGGGGGCTCGCCGCTCCTACAATGAGCAGTTCTTC TRBJ2-1 many TRBD2 TRBV4-3
CASSQEWYQPQHF TGCGCCAGCAGCCAAGAGTGGTATCAGCCCCAGCATTTT TRBJ1-5 NA NA TRBV4-1
CASTRDRGDEQYF TGCGCCAGCACCCGGGACAGGGGGGACGAGCAGTACTTC TRBJ2-7 few TRBD1 TRBV4-3
CSVESGSGEQYF TGCAGCGTTGAATCGGGGAGCGGCGAGCAGTACTTC TRBJ2-7 few NA TRBV29-1
CASSLAGSGNTIYF TGCGCCAGCAGCTTGGCCGGGTCTGGAAACACCATATATTTT TRBJ1-3 many NA TRBV5-1
CSARARGITQETQYF TGCAGTGCTAGAGCCCGGGGAATAACTCAAGAGACCCAGTACTTC TRBJ2-5 NA NA TRBV20-1
CASSFGDRRTEAFF TGTGCCAGCAGTTTCGGGGACAGGAGGACTGAAGCTTTCTTT TRBJ1-1 few TRBD1 TRBV28
CASQDRVTGYTF TGTGCCAGTCAAGACAGGGTTACGGGCTACACCTTC TRBJ1-2 few TRBD1 TRBV19
CASSPYLTGVIREQFF TGTGCCAGCAGTCCCTACCTGACTGGGGTCATCAGGGAGCAGTTCTTC TRBJ2-1 few NA TRBV6-2/TRBV6-3
CSASPRPGQGSQPQHF TGCAGTGCTAGCCCAAGACCGGGACAGGGAAGCCAGCCCCAGCATTTT TRBJ1-5 NA TRBD1 TRBV20-1
CASSAAGGTYEQYF TGTGCCAGCAGCGCCGCAGGGGGAACCTACGAGCAGTACTTC TRBJ2-7 NA TRBD1 TRBV7-9